This T cell receptor (beta chain) was captured by sequencing in a study of T cell changes during pregnancy in multiple sclerosis. The junction had 5 bases not matched to a gene; V was cut back by 4 bases and J by 4 bases. Germline CDR1 SEHNR, CDR2 FQNEAQ (reference sequence). This CDR3 is 15 amino acids long. The method was immunoSEQ multiplex PCR; TCRdb's version includes in-frame clones alone and lacks a portion of them. The data show about 69,000 clones, with around nine tenths seen just once and under 0.35% held by the top ten. The sample in question was CD4+ T cells from peripheral blood mononuclear cells, obtained in the third trimester of pregnancy. This TCR was recovered from a female donor in good health, enrolled as a control in a pregnancy study. The chain has TRBV7-9 and TRBJ1-4, with 8 bases fitting TRBD1. Here the CDR3 reads CASSSGTGYNEKLFF. CDR3 in DNA: TGTGCCAGCAGCTCCGGGACAGGTTATAATGAAAAACTGTTTTTT. The entire variable domain, with the rest obtained from reference TRBV7-9 and TRBJ1-4, is as follows: DTGVSQNPRHKITKRGQNVTFRCDPISEHNRLYWYRQTLGQGPEFLTYFQNEAQLEKSRLLSDRFSAERPKGSFSTLEIQRTEQGDSAMYLCASSSGTGYNEKLFFGSGTQLSVL.